These T cell receptor beta chains were read from a single sample in a study of control samples from healthy donors and cancer patients. Generated by immunoSEQ multiplex PCR, the TCRdb table keeps only in-frame clones and is missing some. The repertoire holds around 100,000 clones, with about 90% as singletons. The sequencing input was blood. Receptor source: a woman aged 45-65 years in good health. CDR3s include the opening cysteine and the closing phenylalanine or tryptophan. D genes are given only for firm matches. Size is stated for part of the rows, as once, few or many counts, or as a class when the clone is expanded.

CDR3 length	V gene	J gene	clone size	D gene	CDR3 DNA	CDR3 protein
12	TRBV9	TRBJ1-3	-	-	TGTGCCAGCAGCGGGGCTCGAAACACCATATATTTT	CASSGARNTIYF
15	TRBV6-5	TRBJ1-1	once	TRBD1	TGTGCCAGCACCCGACAGGGCTCCGTGAACACTGAAGCTTTCTTT	CASTRQGSVNTEAFF
16	TRBV4-3	TRBJ2-3	-	-	TGCGCCAGCAGCCAAGAATGGGCAAGGCGGGCCGATACGCAGTATTTT	CASSQEWARRADTQYF
14	TRBV9	TRBJ2-5	once	-	TGTGCCAGCAGCGTAAATGTAGCCCAAGAGACCCAGTACTTC	CASSVNVAQETQYF
15	TRBV5-6	TRBJ1-4	-	-	TGTGCCAGCAGCTTGGGGAGCAGGGGTTTCGAAAAACTGTTTTTT	CASSLGSRGFEKLFF
19	TRBV18	TRBJ1-6	-	-	TGTGCCAGCTCCCCAGCCACAGGGCCCCAGAGCTCCTATAATTCACCCCTCCACTTT	CASSPATGPQSSYNSPLHF
15	TRBV18	TRBJ2-1	-	TRBD2	TGTGCCAGCTCACCAGGGACTAGCGGGAGTAATGAGCAGTTCTTC	CASSPGTSGSNEQFF
15	TRBV21-1	TRBJ2-1	-	-	TGTGCCAGCTTCCGTGCGGGGTTCTCCTACAATGAGCAGTTCTTC	CASFRAGFSYNEQFF
14	TRBV7-9	TRBJ1-5	once	TRBD1	TGTGCCAGCAGCTTCGGACAGGGCAGTCAGCCCCAGCATTTT	CASSFGQGSQPQHF
12	TRBV5-4	TRBJ2-2	-	-	TGTGCCAGCAGCCGTGTGATCGGGGAGCTGTTTTTT	CASSRVIGELFF
15	TRBV9	TRBJ2-2	once	-	TGTGCCAGCAGCTTAGACACAACGAACACCGGGGAGCTGTTTTTT	CASSLDTTNTGELFF
15	TRBV27	TRBJ2-1	-	-	TGTGCCAGCATGAGCCCCCTTCGCTCCTACAATGAGCAGTTCTTC	CASMSPLRSYNEQFF
15	TRBV5-1	TRBJ2-1	-	-	TGCGCCAGCAGCTTGTCCCCGGGATGGGAGAATGAGCAGTTCTTC	CASSLSPGWENEQFF
18	TRBV15	TRBJ2-1	-	TRBD2	TGTGCCACCGGGCGGGGGACTTTTAGACTAGCGCCATACAATGAGCAGTTCTTC	CATGRGTFRLAPYNEQFF
13	TRBV15	TRBJ2-2	few	-	TGTGCCACCAGCAAATGGAACACCGGGGAGCTGTTTTTT	CATSKWNTGELFF
14	TRBV6-5	TRBJ1-1	once	TRBD1	TGTGCCAGCGCCGCCGGGACAGGGGGCACTGAAGCTTTCTTT	CASAAGTGGTEAFF
14	TRBV28	TRBJ2-5	-	TRBD2	TGTGCCAGTTATAATACGGGGGGCCAAGAGACCCAGTACTTC	CASYNTGGQETQYF
15	TRBV9	TRBJ1-2	-	TRBD1	TGTGCCAGCAGCACAGGAGGGACAGGGGGCTATGGCTACACCTTC	CASSTGGTGGYGYTF
18	TRBV5-1	TRBJ2-2	few	-	TGCGCCAGCAGCCTAAGGGACTCATCTCGGGTGAACACCGGGGAGCTGTTTTTT	CASSLRDSSRVNTGELFF
16	TRBV4-2	TRBJ1-5	once	TRBD1	TGTGCCAGCAGCCCGTTTAAGGGGGCCAGCAATCAGCCCCAGCATTTT	CASSPFKGASNQPQHF
13	TRBV10-2	TRBJ1-1	-	-	TGCGCCAGCACCCCAGGGACCGGGACTGAAGCTTTCTTT	CASTPGTGTEAFF
14	TRBV6-2/TRBV6-3	TRBJ1-5	-	-	TGTGCCAGCAGTTACTTGACAGACAATCAGCCCCAGCATTTT	CASSYLTDNQPQHF
15	TRBV18	TRBJ1-1	-	TRBD1	TGTGCCAGCTCACCGTGGACAGGTCCCAACACTGAAGCTTTCTTT	CASSPWTGPNTEAFF
17	TRBV7-3	TRBJ2-1	-	-	TGTGCCAGCAGCTTACTTTCAGGGGCAGTAAGTATAGATGAGCAGTTCTTC	CASSLLSGAVSIDEQFF
16	TRBV2	TRBJ2-7	-	-	TGTGCCAGTGAGCAGGATCGACTCTCTCTCTCCTACGAGCAGTACTTC	CASEQDRLSLSYEQYF
15	TRBV10-1	TRBJ2-7	-	-	TGCGCCAGCAGTGAGTCGAGACACCGCTCCTACGAGCAGTACTTC	CASSESRHRSYEQYF
15	TRBV19	TRBJ1-2	-	-	TGTGCCAGTAGATATACCGGGACGGGTGAGGGCGGCTACACCTTC	CASRYTGTGEGGYTF
15	TRBV7-3	TRBJ2-1	-	TRBD2	TGTGCCAGCAGCCGACTAGCGGGAGACTACAATGAGCAGTTCTTC	CASSRLAGDYNEQFF
13	TRBV27	TRBJ2-1	-	TRBD1	TGTGCCAGTACCCTGACAGGGGAAAATGAGCAGTTCTTC	CASTLTGENEQFF
18	TRBV4-1	TRBJ2-1	once	-	TGCGCCAGCAGCCAAGAGGATTCGAGAATTAGCGGCTACAATGAGCAGTTCTTC	CASSQEDSRISGYNEQFF
14	TRBV6-5	TRBJ1-1	-	-	TGTGCCAGCAGGGGAGAGGTCCTCGGGCCTGAAGCTTTCTTT	CASRGEVLGPEAFF
14	TRBV11-2	TRBJ1-2	-	-	TGTGCCAGCAGCTTAGTAACAGGGATCTATGGCTACACCTTC	CASSLVTGIYGYTF
16	TRBV9	TRBJ2-1	-	TRBD2	TGTGCCAGCAGCTCAAGACTAGCGGGGGCCAGGAATGAGCAGTTCTTC	CASSSRLAGARNEQFF
19	TRBV6-1	TRBJ2-5	once	TRBD2	TGTGCCAGCAGTGCCCAAGGGGGACTAGCGGGCATTGGGGGAGAGACCCAGTACTTC	CASSAQGGLAGIGGETQYF
15	TRBV4-2	TRBJ2-5	-	-	TGTGCCAGCAGTGGCGCGGGCATAGGAGGGGAGACCCAGTACTTC	CASSGAGIGGETQYF